This T cell receptor (beta chain) originates from a study of breast tumors, draining lymph nodes, adjacent tissues. Overall study findings and caveats: Compared with lymph nodes, tumors were less diverse; compared with nontumor tissue, more.

Per germline, CDR1 SGHRS and CDR2 YFSETQ. V was clipped by 0 bases and J by 6 bases; unmatched bases: 5. The CDR3 has 16 amino acids. This clonotype was seen ten or more times. Its cognate antigen is unknown. The lymph nodes were axillary draining lymph nodes from breast cancer patients. TCRdb reanalysed the multiplex PCR reads using MiXCR and keeps one entry per CDR3 protein. Among some 200,000 distinct CDR3 sequences listed, roughly 29% were seen once. The source of this sequence is a female donor with breast cancer. Some clones in this sample may be carry-over from other donors' samples. The sequenced sample was axillary lymph node tissue. V is TRBV5-1 and J is TRBJ2-2; 10 nucleotides line up with TRBD2. The CDR3 here is CASSLVLAGGSGELFF. The CDR3, as DNA: TGCGCCAGCAGCTTGGTTTTAGCGGGAGGATCCGGGGAGCTGTTTTTT.